A single sample is the source of the 28 T cell receptor beta chains below, sequenced in a study of CD8 T cells in ankylosing spondylitis. Study-wide results and limits: Among TCR beta sequences, a motif of several highly homologous variants appeared characteristic of ankylosing spondylitis blood.

MiXCR, applied by TCRdb to the 5' RACE reads, yields one record per CDR3 protein. The sample shows 700,000 or so distinct CDR3 sequences, around 19% of them seen only once. Their antigen targets remain unknown. The sample comprised blood, either unsorted or a sorted T cell fraction (not recorded which). The receptors here all came from a male donor with ankylosing spondylitis.

The chain links TRBV20-1 to TRBJ1-6; 12 bases match TRBD1. There are 13 residues in the CDR3. Germline CDR1 and CDR2: DFQATT and SNEGSKA (reference sequence). The V and J ends lost 3 bases and 9 bases, in that order; junction bases with no gene match: 0. Written as DNA, the CDR3 is TGCAGTGCTAGGGGACAGGGGGCTTCACCCCTCCACTTT. Protein sequence: CSARGQGASPLHF.

The chain combines TRBV7-2 with TRBJ1-5; D remains ambiguous. This CDR3 region has 15 residues. Between the trimmed V and J ends, which lost 1 base and 4 bases, there was a span of 11 bases. The germline gives CDR1 SGHTA, CDR2 FQGNSA. The CDR3: CASSLETGLNQPQHF. CDR3 DNA: TGTGCCAGCAGCTTAGAAACCGGGCTTAATCAGCCCCAGCATTTT.

This clonotype came up a few times. The chain joins TRBV6-1 to TRBJ2-2, with D possibly being TRBD1 (6 bases). The CDR3 sequence is 14 residues long. The V gene's germline CDR1 is MNHNS and CDR2 SASEGT. V lost 4 bases and J lost 3, with 9 bases in between. CDR3 loop: CASSAGQYTGELFF. CDR3 DNA: TGTGCCAGCAGTGCCGGACAGTACACCGGGGAGCTGTTTTTT.

Only a few counts were recorded for this clonotype. This rearrangement joins TRBV12-3 or TRBV12-4 to TRBJ1-5; no firm D call. The CDR3 has 16 residues. V was shortened by 4 bases and J by 5 bases, with 18 bases between the two germline ends. The CDR3 DNA reads as TGTGCCAGCAGTTCCTCGGATAGGGAGGCGGATCAGCCCCAGCATTTT. This sequence encodes CASSSSDREADQPQHF.

J is TRBJ2-3 and V is TRBV24-1; 10 positions agree with TRBD2. This CDR3 contains 16 residues. The V gene end was trimmed by 4 bases and the J gene end by 5 bases; junction bases not matched to a gene: 8. Germline V gene data show CDR1 as KGHDR and CDR2 as SFDVKD. DNA for the CDR3: TGTGCCACCAGTGAGCCCCGAGCGGGAGGGGGAGATACGCAGTATTTT. Protein sequence: CATSEPRAGGGDTQYF.

This clonotype was seen more than once but under ten times. The rearrangement links TRBV4-2 to TRBJ2-5; D gene unclear. Trimming pared 1 base from V and 4 bases from J, leaving 7 bases between. The CDR3 has 13 residues. Germline V CDR1 and CDR2: LGHNA, YNFKEQ. The CDR3 region has the DNA TGTGCCAGCAGCCAAGGGGTAGTAGAGACCCAGTACTTC. Protein sequence: CASSQGVVETQYF.

The chain carries TRBV7-8 and TRBJ2-7, with D unresolved. The CDR3 length is 15 residues. Germline lookup yields CDR1 SGHVS and CDR2 FQNEAQ. Between the trimmed V and J ends, which lost 5 bases and 2 bases, there was a span of 16 bases. The DNA for the CDR3 is TGTGCCAGCAGCAACCTAGGTGCGTTTCCCTACGAGCAGTACTTC. Its protein product is CASSNLGAFPYEQYF.

In its sample, this clonotype was seen once. This rearrangement joins TRBV28 to TRBJ2-7, with TRBD2 matching over 8 bases. Germline CDR1 and CDR2: MDHEN and SYDVKM. This CDR3 spans 15 amino acids. V gave up 5 bases and J gave up 0 bases; unmatched junction bases: 6. DNA of the CDR3: TGTGCCAGCAGTCCCGGCAGCGGGAGCTCCTACGAGCAGTACTTC. This translates into CASSPGSGSSYEQYF.

V gene TRBV27 combines with J gene TRBJ2-1; D unresolved. V was trimmed by 4 bases and J by 2 bases, leaving 12 bases between them. This CDR3 spans 15 amino acids. The germline V gene encodes CDR1 MNHEY and CDR2 SMNVEV (reference sequence). The CDR3 loop reads CASSSYDRTYNEQFF. The CDR3 DNA sequence: TGTGCCAGCAGTTCTTATGATCGAACCTACAATGAGCAGTTCTTC.

This clonotype was detected ten times or more. The chain combines TRBV28 with TRBJ2-7, with D hard to call. CDR3 length: 13 amino acids. V was clipped by 2 bases and J by 2 bases, with 7 bases between them. Germline V lookup: CDR1 MDHEN, CDR2 SYDVKM. The CDR3 loop reads CASSLDVTYEQYF. The CDR3 DNA sequence: TGTGCCAGCAGTTTAGACGTTACCTACGAGCAGTACTTC.

This clonotype has a handful of counts. The chain recombines TRBV9 with TRBJ2-7, with TRBD1 matching over 8 bases. Trimming removed 3 bases from V and 3 bases from J; junction bases left unmatched: 11. Germline V gene data show CDR1 as SGDLS and CDR2 as YYNGEE. The CDR3 sequence is 16 residues long. The CDR3 reads CASSDAETGVIYEQYF. The CDR3 bases are TGTGCCAGCAGCGATGCGGAGACAGGGGTTATCTACGAGCAGTACTTC.

The rearrangement joins TRBV2 to TRBJ2-3, with 13 bases that match TRBD2. V was clipped by 6 bases and J by 2 bases; unmatched bases: 5. The CDR3 is 16 amino acids. From germline, CDR1 is SNHLY and CDR2 FYNNEI. CDR3 bases: TGTGCCAGCAGACCCGGGACTAGCGGGGCCACAGATACGCAGTATTTT. This translates into CASRPGTSGATDTQYF.

The rearrangement uses TRBV29-1 and TRBJ1-3; no clear D. Trimming took off 1 base at V and 0 bases at J, with 10 bases between the two ends. CDR1 and CDR2 from the germline V gene are SQVTM and ANQGSEA. The CDR3 is 15 residues long. The CDR3 loop is CSVEGFDHSGNTIYF. CDR3 sequence (DNA): TGCAGCGTTGAAGGCTTCGACCACTCTGGAAACACCATATATTTT.

There are a few counts of this clonotype. This chain connects TRBV5-1 to TRBJ2-5; a possible D gene is TRBD2 (6 bases). The CDR3 covers 16 residues. Deletions cut 0 bases from V and 5 bases from J, with 17 bases between. Germline CDR1 SGHRS, CDR2 YFSETQ. CDR3 loop: CASSLAGGRLGETQYF. CDR3 nucleotide sequence: TGCGCCAGCAGCTTGGCCGGGGGTAGGCTAGGGGAGACCCAGTACTTC. Supplemented by reference TRBV5-1 and TRBJ2-5, the full variable domain reads KAGVTQTPRYLIKTRGQQVTLSCSPISGHRSVSWYQQTPGQGLQFLFEYFSETQRNKGNFPGRFSGRQFSNSRSEMNVSTLELGDSALYLCASSLAGGRLGETQYFGPGTRLLVL.

The chain links TRBV7-9 to TRBJ1-1; TRBD1 aligns across 9 bases. The CDR3 totals 14 residues. Looked up from germline, CDR1 is SEHNR and CDR2 is FQNEAQ (reference sequence). V lost 1 base and J lost 4; bases outside the gene matches: 1. CDR3 sequence reads: CASSLGDRVTEAFF. Written as DNA, the CDR3 is TGTGCCAGCAGCTTAGGGGACAGGGTCACTGAAGCTTTCTTT.

This clonotype was seen a handful of times. J is TRBJ2-1 and V is TRBV7-8; possibly TRBD2 for D (5 bases). V lost 8 bases and J 1 base, leaving 15 bases between the germline ends. Germline CDR1 SGHVS, CDR2 FQNEAQ. There are 15 residues in the CDR3. This CDR3 reads CASLRGSRSYNEQFF. CDR3 coding DNA: TGTGCCAGCCTCCGGGGTAGCCGTTCCTACAATGAGCAGTTCTTC.

The chain links TRBV2 to TRBJ2-1; D uncertain. The length of the CDR3 is 15 residues. Germline V gene sequence: CDR1 SNHLY, CDR2 FYNNEI. The V and J ends lost 2 bases and 0 bases respectively, with 8 bases between them. CDR3 sequence reads: CASSELLSSYNEQFF. CDR3 coding DNA: TGTGCCAGCAGTGAATTATTGAGCTCCTACAATGAGCAGTTCTTC.

V gene TRBV24-1 combines with J gene TRBJ2-3; D is undetermined. Germline assignment: CDR1 KGHDR and CDR2 SFDVKD. The CDR3 runs to 16 residues. V shed 0 bases and J shed 0 bases, with 9 bases lying between them. CDR3 in amino acids: CATSDLLHGSTDTQYF. The CDR3 nucleotides read TGTGCCACCAGTGATTTGCTCCACGGGAGCACAGATACGCAGTATTTT.

This rearrangement joins TRBV4-1 to TRBJ2-1; possible D gene TRBD1, 6 bases. With 2 bases removed from V and 2 bases from J, the gap between germline ends came to 13 bases. The length of the CDR3 is 16 residues. From germline, CDR1 is MGHRA and CDR2 YSYEKL. The CDR3 sequence is CASSQSRGSPYNEQFF. CDR3 nucleotides: TGCGCCAGCAGCCAATCGAGGGGGAGCCCCTACAATGAGCAGTTCTTC.

The chain links TRBV7-9 to TRBJ2-1, with TRBD2 matching over 12 bases. V trimming: 5 bases; J trimming: 9 bases; junction bases outside the gene matches: 11. This CDR3 is 16 amino acids long. Germline CDR1 is SEHNR and CDR2 is FQNEAQ (reference sequence). The CDR3 DNA sequence: TGTGCCAGCAGCGGGCGACTAGCGGGAGTAATATTTGAGCAGTTCTTC. Protein: CASSGRLAGVIFEQFF.

The rearrangement uses TRBV29-1 and TRBJ1-4, with 7 nucleotides matching TRBD1. The CDR3 covers 15 residues. V gave up 0 bases and J gave up 6 bases; unmatched junction bases: 7. CDR1 SQVTM and CDR2 ANQGSEA come from the germline V gene. Written as DNA, the CDR3 is TGCAGCGTTGAAGATCATGAGGGGGCATATGAAAAACTGTTTTTT. It codes for CSVEDHEGAYEKLFF.

The V and J genes are TRBV20-1 and TRBJ1-3; D is uncertain. Per germline, CDR1 DFQATT and CDR2 SNEGSKA (reference sequence). The CDR3 sequence is 15 residues long. The V gene lost 5 bases and the J gene lost 0 bases, with 14 bases spanning the gap. CDR3: CSAPPDGLSGNTIYF. Here the CDR3 DNA reads TGCAGTGCTCCTCCAGACGGGCTCTCTGGAAACACCATATATTTT.

This clonotype has a count of ten or more. The CDR3 DNA follows: TGTGCCAGCAGTTGGAAAGAGACCCAGTACTTC. Translation: CASSWKETQYF. The chain is built from TRBV28 and TRBJ2-5; D call uncertain. Germline CDR1 MDHEN, CDR2 SYDVKM. CDR3 length: 11 amino acids. V was shortened by 4 bases and J by 3 bases, with 3 bases between the two germline ends.

The chain employs TRBV7-2 and TRBJ2-5, with 9 bases aligning to TRBD2. V lost 1 base to trimming and J lost 6 bases; unmatched junction nucleotides: 12. This CDR3 has 17 residues. The germline CDR1 and CDR2 sequences are SGHTA and FQGNSA. The CDR3 reads CASSLGVAGVVGKTQYF. Written as DNA, the CDR3 is TGTGCCAGCAGCTTAGGGGTAGCGGGAGTGGTCGGGAAGACCCAGTACTTC.

This chain connects TRBV7-9 to TRBJ2-5; TRBD1 is a possible D gene (5 bases). Germline V gives CDR1 SEHNR, CDR2 FQNEAQ (reference sequence). This CDR3 spans 13 amino acids. With 3 bases removed from V and 5 bases from J, the gap between germline ends came to 10 bases. This chain's CDR3 is CASSLKGLETQYF. The CDR3 region has the DNA TGTGCCAGCAGCTTGAAGGGGCTGGAGACCCAGTACTTC.

The chain links TRBV29-1 to TRBJ2-5, with D perhaps TRBD2 (6 bases). Germline lookup yields CDR1 SQVTM and CDR2 ANQGSEA. Trimming stripped 7 bases from V and 5 bases from J, with 23 bases between. The CDR3 is 15 amino acids. In DNA, the CDR3 is TGCAGCGCTGCGGGGTCCCAGGAGTTGGGGGAGACCCAGTACTTC. Translated: CSAAGSQELGETQYF.

The chain carries TRBV12-3 or TRBV12-4 and TRBJ2-7; D is unclear. CDR3 length: 14 amino acids. Trimming took off 3 bases at V and 3 bases at J, with 12 bases between the two ends. CDR3 residues: CASSFPPQNYEQYF. In nucleotides, the CDR3 is TGTGCCAGCAGTTTCCCCCCTCAAAACTACGAGCAGTACTTC.

This clonotype was recorded at least ten times. The chain couples TRBV7-2 to TRBJ2-3; 8 bases align to TRBD2. The ends lost 3 bases at V and 2 bases at J; junction bases unmatched: 4. The CDR3 runs to 15 residues. Germline values: CDR1 SGHTA, CDR2 FQGNSA. In nucleotides, the CDR3 is TGTGCCAGCAGCTTTACTAGCGGATCCACAGATACGCAGTATTTT. Encoded protein: CASSFTSGSTDTQYF.